This record concerns one T cell receptor beta chain sequence. What it binds is not known. This entry is derived from a study of radiotherapy plus CTLA-4 blockade in lung cancer. Whole-study findings and limits: After treatment with radiotherapy plus ipilimumab, TCR clones that came from the tumor expanded in blood.

Using immunoSEQ multiplex PCR, the repertoire was profiled, and TCRdb retains in-frame clones only, with some absent. The table lists about 45,000 clones, roughly three quarters of them singletons. V was pared by 5 bases and J by 6 bases, with 12 bases between. The CDR3 runs 13 residues. The sequencing used peripheral blood, collected from a patient treated with radiotherapy plus ipilimumab. The TCR was taken from a human donor with non-small cell lung cancer who had stable disease on radiotherapy plus ipilimumab. The rearrangement joins TRBV5-3 to TRBJ2-1; D unclear. TRBV5-3 is labeled an ORF, and its function is uncertain. Written as DNA, the CDR3 is TGTGCCAGAAGTGATGGGGTCTCCAATGAGCAGTTCTTC. Its translation is CARSDGVSNEQFF.